What follows are 8 T cell receptor beta chains derived from one specimen sequenced in a study of blood T cell repertoires in COVID-19. Some clones are missing from TCRdb's copy, which holds only in-frame ones; the method was immunoSEQ multiplex PCR. The repertoire holds around 250,000 clones, with about 90% as singletons. Input material: PBMCs or T cells enriched from blood (not recorded which). Source of these receptors: a human donor in a cohort exposed to, infected with or recovered from COVID-19 (not recorded which). The donor label of this sample is uncertain.

This clone was found once. The CDR3 sequence is CASSFRGWVDTGELFF. The CDR3 nucleotides are TGCGCCAGCAGCTTCCGAGGTTGGGTGGACACCGGGGAGCTGTTTTTT. J is TRBJ2-2 and V is TRBV5-1, with unresolved D. The CDR3 contains 16 residues. V lost 2 bases and J lost 3, with 14 bases in between. The germline V gene encodes CDR1 SGHRS and CDR2 YFSETQ.

The chain has TRBV6-5 and TRBJ1-1; D call uncertain. Deletions cut 4 bases from V and 0 bases from J, with 12 bases between. This CDR3 contains 15 residues. Germline lookup yields CDR1 MNHEY and CDR2 SVGAGI. CDR3 nucleotide sequence: TGTGCCAGCAGTTGGAGGAGTCGCATGAACACTGAAGCTTTCTTT. This gives the protein CASSWRSRMNTEAFF.

A remark on this clone: It may be a read error: a sequence one base away is much more abundant. The rearrangement uses TRBV2 and TRBJ1-3; TRBD1 matches at 7 bases. CDR3 length equals 14 residues. Germline V lookup: CDR1 SNHLY, CDR2 FYNNEI. The V gene end was trimmed by 6 bases and the J gene end by 0 bases; junction bases not matched to a gene: 2. This chain's CDR3 is CASSDRVSGNTIYF. Here the CDR3 DNA reads TGTGCCAGCAGCGACAGGGTCTCTGGAAACACCATATATTTT.

The CDR3 loop reads CASSLGAARGAFF. Here the CDR3 DNA reads TGTGCCAGCAGCTTAGGGGCTGCCAGGGGCGCTTTCTTT. The rearrangement joins TRBV7-8 to TRBJ1-1, with D possibly matching TRBD1 (6 bases). Per germline, CDR1 SGHVS and CDR2 FQNEAQ. The CDR3 has 13 amino acids. The V gene lost 1 base and the J gene lost 11 bases, with 14 bases spanning the gap.

This clone is a singleton in its sample. The chain recombines TRBV3-1 (or the pseudogene TRBV3-2) with TRBJ2-7, with TRBD2 as a possible D gene (5 bases). This CDR3 has 14 amino acids. Germline loops: CDR1 LGHDT, CDR2 YNNKEL (reference sequence). V was cut by 1 base and J by 6 bases, with 13 bases left in between. CDR3 sequence reads: CASSQGPGYGEQYF. CDR3 DNA: TGTGCCAGCAGCCAAGGTCCGGGGTACGGCGAGCAGTACTTC.

The chain combines TRBV12-3 or TRBV12-4 with TRBJ2-7, with no clear D. The CDR3 spans 13 residues. V shed 6 bases and J shed 3 bases, with 12 bases lying between them. The CDR3, as DNA: TGTGCCAGCAGCCTAAACTACCTCTACGAGCAGTACTTC. It is translated as CASSLNYLYEQYF.

This rearrangement joins TRBV11-3 to TRBJ2-3; D is possibly TRBD1 (6 bases). This CDR3 is built from 17 residues. CDR1 SGHNT and CDR2 YENEEA come from the germline V gene. Trimming stripped 1 base from V and 2 bases from J, with 16 bases between. The CDR3 sequence is CASSLAFGQTDTDTQYF. The CDR3 DNA sequence: TGTGCCAGCAGCTTAGCCTTTGGACAGACTGACACAGATACGCAGTATTTT.

This clone was counted a single time. The chain joins TRBV24-1 to TRBJ2-1; 8 bases line up with TRBD2. CDR3 size: 17 residues. Looked up from germline, CDR1 is KGHDR and CDR2 is SFDVKD. Trimming cost V 2 bases and J 4 bases; bases outside gene matches: 9. The CDR3 nucleotides read TGTGCCACCAGTGATTCCTTCGGGGGGGCCCAATACAATGAGCAGTTCTTC. Encoded protein: CATSDSFGGAQYNEQFF.